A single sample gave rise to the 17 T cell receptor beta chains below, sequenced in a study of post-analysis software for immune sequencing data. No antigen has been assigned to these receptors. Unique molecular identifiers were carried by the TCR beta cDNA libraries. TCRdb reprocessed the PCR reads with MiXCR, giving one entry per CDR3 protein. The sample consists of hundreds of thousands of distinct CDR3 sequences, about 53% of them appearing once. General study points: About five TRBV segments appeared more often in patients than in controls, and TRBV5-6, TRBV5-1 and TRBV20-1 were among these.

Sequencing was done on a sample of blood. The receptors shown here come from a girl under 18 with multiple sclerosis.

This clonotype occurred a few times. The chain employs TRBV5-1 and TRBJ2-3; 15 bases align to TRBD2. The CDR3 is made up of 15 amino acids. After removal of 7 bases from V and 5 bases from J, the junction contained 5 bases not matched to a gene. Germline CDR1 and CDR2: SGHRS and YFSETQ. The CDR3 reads CASGLGLAGGDTQYF. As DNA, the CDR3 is TGCGCCAGCGGACTGGGACTAGCGGGGGGAGATACGCAGTATTTT.

CDR3 sequence reads: CSASRSGGRETQYF. DNA of the CDR3: TGCAGTGCTAGTCGGTCCGGGGGTAGGGAGACCCAGTACTTC. This chain connects TRBV20-1 to TRBJ2-5; D perhaps matches TRBD2 (6 bases). CDR3 size: 14 residues. Germline CDR1 and CDR2: DFQATT and SNEGSKA (reference sequence). V was clipped by 3 bases and J by 5 bases, with 16 bases between them.

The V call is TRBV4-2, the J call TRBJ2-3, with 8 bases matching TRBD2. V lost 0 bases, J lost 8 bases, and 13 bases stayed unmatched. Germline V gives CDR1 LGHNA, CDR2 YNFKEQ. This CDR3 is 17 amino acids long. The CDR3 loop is CASSQDGSGLAIATQYF. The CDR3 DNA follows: TGTGCCAGCAGCCAAGACGGGAGCGGACTAGCAATTGCTACGCAGTATTTT.

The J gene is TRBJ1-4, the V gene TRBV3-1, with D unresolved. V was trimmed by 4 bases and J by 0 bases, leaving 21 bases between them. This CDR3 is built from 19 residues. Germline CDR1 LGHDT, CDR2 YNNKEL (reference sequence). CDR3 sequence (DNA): TGTGCCAGCAGCCCGCGGGTCCCGGGGTGGCCTGCAACTAATGAAAAACTGTTTTTT. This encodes CASSPRVPGWPATNEKLFF.

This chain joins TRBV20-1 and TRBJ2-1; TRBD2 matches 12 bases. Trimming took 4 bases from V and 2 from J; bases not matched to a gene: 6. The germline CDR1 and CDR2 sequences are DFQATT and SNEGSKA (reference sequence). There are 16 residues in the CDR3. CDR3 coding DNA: TGCAGTGCTACAAGACTAGCGGGAGCCCCCTACAATGAGCAGTTCTTC. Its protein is CSATRLAGAPYNEQFF.

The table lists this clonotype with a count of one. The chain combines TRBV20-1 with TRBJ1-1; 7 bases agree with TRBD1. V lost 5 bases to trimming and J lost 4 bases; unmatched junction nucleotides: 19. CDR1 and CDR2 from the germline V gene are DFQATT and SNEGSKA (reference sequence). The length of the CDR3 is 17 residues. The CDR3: CSAQGGESGEGGTEAFF. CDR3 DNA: TGCAGTGCTCAGGGGGGAGAGTCAGGCGAAGGGGGCACTGAAGCTTTCTTT.

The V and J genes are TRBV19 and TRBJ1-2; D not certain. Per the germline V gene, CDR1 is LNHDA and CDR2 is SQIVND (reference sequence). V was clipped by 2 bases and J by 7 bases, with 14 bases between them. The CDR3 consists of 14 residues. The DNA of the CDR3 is TGTGCCAGTAGTATAACCAATGGGATTCGTGGCTACACCTTC. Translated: CASSITNGIRGYTF.

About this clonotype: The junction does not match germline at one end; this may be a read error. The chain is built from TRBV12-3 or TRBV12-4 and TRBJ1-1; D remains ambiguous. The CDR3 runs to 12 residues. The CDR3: CAGSFGNTEAFF. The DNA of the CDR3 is TGTGCCGGCAGTTTCGGGAACACTGAAGCTTTCTTT.

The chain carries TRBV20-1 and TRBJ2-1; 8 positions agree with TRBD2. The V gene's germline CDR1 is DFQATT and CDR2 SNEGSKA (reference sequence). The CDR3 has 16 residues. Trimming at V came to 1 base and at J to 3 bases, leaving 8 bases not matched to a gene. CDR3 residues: CSARAGGPTRYNEQFF. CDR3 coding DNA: TGCAGTGCTAGAGCGGGGGGGCCTACCCGCTACAATGAGCAGTTCTTC.

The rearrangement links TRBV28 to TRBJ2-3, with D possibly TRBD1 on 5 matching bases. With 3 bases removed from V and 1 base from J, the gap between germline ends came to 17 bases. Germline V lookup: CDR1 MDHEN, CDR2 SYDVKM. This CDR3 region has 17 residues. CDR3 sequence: CASSLAVGRARTDTQYF. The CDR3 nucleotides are TGTGCCAGCAGTTTGGCTGTGGGCAGGGCCCGCACAGATACGCAGTATTTT. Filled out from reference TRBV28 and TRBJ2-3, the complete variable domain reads DVKVTQSSRYLVKRTGEKVFLECVQDMDHENMFWYRQDPGLGLRLIYFSYDVKMKEKGDIPEGYSVSREKKERFSLILESASTNQTSMYLCASSLAVGRARTDTQYFGPGTRLTVL.

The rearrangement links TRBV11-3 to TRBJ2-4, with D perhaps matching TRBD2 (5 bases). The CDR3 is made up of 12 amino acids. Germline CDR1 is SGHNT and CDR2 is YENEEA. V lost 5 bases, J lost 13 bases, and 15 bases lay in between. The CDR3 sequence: CASSRNMGEQYF. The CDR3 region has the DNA TGTGCCAGCAGCCGAAATATGGGAGAGCAGTACTTC.

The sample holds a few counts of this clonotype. CDR3 DNA sequence: TGTGCCAGCAGTGCCCTGGGACCCACCTACGAGCAGTACTTC. Translation: CASSALGPTYEQYF. The rearrangement uses TRBV12-3 or TRBV12-4 and TRBJ2-7; the D call may be TRBD1 or TRBD2 (5 bases each). The CDR3 is 14 amino acids. Between the trimmed V and J ends, which lost 5 bases and 2 bases, there was a span of 13 bases.

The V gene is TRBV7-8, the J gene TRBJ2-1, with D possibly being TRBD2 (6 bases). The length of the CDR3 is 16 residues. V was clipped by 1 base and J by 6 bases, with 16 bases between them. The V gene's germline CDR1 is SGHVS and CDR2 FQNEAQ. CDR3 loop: CASSLEGTFRSNEQFF. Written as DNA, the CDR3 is TGTGCCAGCAGCTTAGAGGGGACTTTCAGATCCAATGAGCAGTTCTTC.

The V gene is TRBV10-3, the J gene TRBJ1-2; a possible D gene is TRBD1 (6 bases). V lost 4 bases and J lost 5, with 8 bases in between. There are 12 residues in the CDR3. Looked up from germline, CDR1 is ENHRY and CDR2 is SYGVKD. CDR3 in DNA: TGTGCCATCAGTGGGAGGGGGTATGGCTACACCTTC. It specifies CAISGRGYGYTF.

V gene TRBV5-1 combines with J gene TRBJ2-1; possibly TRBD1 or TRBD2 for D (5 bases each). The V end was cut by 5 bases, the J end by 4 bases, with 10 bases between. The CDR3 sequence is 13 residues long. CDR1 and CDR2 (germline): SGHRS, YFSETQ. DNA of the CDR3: TGCGCCAGCAGAGGGACGCCTTACAATGAGCAGTTCTTC. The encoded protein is CASRGTPYNEQFF.

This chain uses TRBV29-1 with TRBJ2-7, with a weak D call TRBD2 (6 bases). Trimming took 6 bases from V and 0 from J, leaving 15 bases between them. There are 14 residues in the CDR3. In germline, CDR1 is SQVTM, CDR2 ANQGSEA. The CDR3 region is CSVPGTRGSYEQYF. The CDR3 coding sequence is TGCAGCGTACCTGGGACGCGGGGCTCCTACGAGCAGTACTTC.

CDR3 amino acids: CSARRVDHPYEQYF. Written as DNA, the CDR3 is TGCAGTGCTAGGCGCGTTGATCACCCCTACGAGCAGTACTTC. The chain has TRBV20-1 and TRBJ2-7, with D hard to call. CDR1 is DFQATT and CDR2 is SNEGSKA in the germline V gene (reference sequence). CDR3 size: 14 residues. V was trimmed by 3 bases and J by 2 bases, leaving 14 bases between them.